This entry is about one TCR beta chain. These data are taken from a study of blood T cell repertoires in COVID-19. Clones were sequenced by immunoSEQ multiplex PCR, and TCRdb holds only the in-frame ones, with some missing. The repertoire has about 180,000 clones, roughly 79% of them found once; the top ten carry less than 30%. This CDR3 has 15 amino acids. Between the trimmed V and J ends, which lost 6 bases and 0 bases, there was a span of 15 bases. The germline V gene encodes CDR1 LNHDA and CDR2 SQIVND (reference sequence). Sequencing was carried out using peripheral blood. The chain combines TRBV19 with TRBJ2-7; tentatively, D is TRBD2 (6 bases). The TCR comes from a woman between 70 and 85 years old with acute or convalescent COVID-19. The CDR3 nucleotides are TGTGCCAGTAGCCTTGGGACTTTTTACTCCTACGAGCAGTACTTC. This translates into CASSLGTFYSYEQYF.